The rows below give T cell receptor beta chains drawn from one sample of a study of T cells expressing NK-cell markers. TCRdb reprocessed the 5' RACE reads and stores each CDR3 protein as one record, lacking DNA. The listing contains some 140,000 distinct CDR3 sequences. The sequenced sample was blood T cells: a sorted CD56 or NKG2C T cell subset, CD4+ or CD8+ T cells, or bulk PBMC T cells (not recorded which). The receptor set was obtained from a woman aged 45-60 years in good health. CDR3s include the opening cysteine and the closing phenylalanine or tryptophan. Each record gives: V gene, CDR3 length, J gene, CDR3 protein.

TRBV7-7	13	TRBJ2-2	CASRDRRTGELFF
TRBV5-1	14	TRBJ1-1	CASSLGVGPPEAFF
TRBV6-5	16	TRBJ2-1	CASSPPGRLPYNEQFF
TRBV4-1	14	TRBJ1-6	CASSQTVYNSPLHF
TRBV20-1	16	TRBJ2-7	CSARDRVAGTIYEQYF
TRBV28	15	TRBJ2-1	CASSRDRNSYNEQFF
TRBV25-1	13	TRBJ2-5	CASSSQGVETQYF
TRBV14	13	TRBJ1-4	CASSQNRGSRLFF
TRBV9	15	TRBJ2-1	CASSVGLSGYNEQFF
TRBV19	12	TRBJ2-5	CASSIDGETQYF
TRBV12-3/TRBV12-4	17	TRBJ2-6	CASRRTGGSSGANVLTF
TRBV11-3	14	TRBJ2-6	CASSFASGANVLTF
TRBV5-6	15	TRBJ2-1	CASSRGLAGYNEQFF
TRBV2	17	TRBJ1-5	CASSENDRTVPYQPQHF
TRBV15	16	TRBJ1-4	CATSREQGWTNEKLFF
TRBV9	16	TRBJ2-3	CASSGPSGVSTDTQYF
TRBV2	13	TRBJ1-2	CASSEPSLYGYTF
TRBV27	14	TRBJ2-7	CASWRGTGLNEQYF
TRBV19	14	TRBJ1-5	CASIGGQWGQPQHF
TRBV7-9	15	TRBJ1-2	CASSPPGQTNHGYTF
TRBV7-8	15	TRBJ2-7	CASSQGSLLSYEQYF
TRBV5-6	14	TRBJ2-1	CASSRDRGSDEQFF
TRBV27	12	TRBJ2-7	CAVRGGAHEQYF
TRBV5-1	14	TRBJ2-3	CASSKGLYGDTQYF
TRBV6-5	16	TRBJ1-3	CASSYSAGSSGNTIYF
TRBV30	13	TRBJ2-7	CAWERGQGYEQYF
TRBV5-5	15	TRBJ1-1	CASSLLGQDMAEAFF